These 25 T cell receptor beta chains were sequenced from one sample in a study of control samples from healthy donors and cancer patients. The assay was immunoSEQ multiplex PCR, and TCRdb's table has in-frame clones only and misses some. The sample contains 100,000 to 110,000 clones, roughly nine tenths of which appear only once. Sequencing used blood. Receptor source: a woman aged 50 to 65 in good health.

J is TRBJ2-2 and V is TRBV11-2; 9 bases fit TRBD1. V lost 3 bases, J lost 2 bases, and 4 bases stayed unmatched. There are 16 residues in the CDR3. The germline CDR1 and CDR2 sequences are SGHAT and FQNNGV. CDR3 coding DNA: TGTGCCAGCAGCTTTGGGACAGGGCTAAACACCGGGGAGCTGTTTTTT. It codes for CASSFGTGLNTGELFF.

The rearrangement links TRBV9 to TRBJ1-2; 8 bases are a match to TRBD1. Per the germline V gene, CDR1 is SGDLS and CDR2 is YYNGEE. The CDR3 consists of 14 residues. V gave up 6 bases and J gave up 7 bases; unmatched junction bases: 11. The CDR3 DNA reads TGTGCCAGCACCGATGACAGGGGAATTTCTGGCTACACCTTC. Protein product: CASTDDRGISGYTF.

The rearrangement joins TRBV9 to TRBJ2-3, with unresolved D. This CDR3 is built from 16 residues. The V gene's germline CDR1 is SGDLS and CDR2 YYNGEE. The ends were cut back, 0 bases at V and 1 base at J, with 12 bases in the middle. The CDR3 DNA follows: TGTGCCAGCAGCGTAGTCTCTCGCGGCGGCACAGATACGCAGTATTTT. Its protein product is CASSVVSRGGTDTQYF.

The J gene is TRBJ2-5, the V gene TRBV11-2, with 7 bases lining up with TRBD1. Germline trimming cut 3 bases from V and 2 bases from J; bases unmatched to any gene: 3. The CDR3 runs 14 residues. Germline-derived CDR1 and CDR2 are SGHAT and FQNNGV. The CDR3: CASSFPGQQETQYF. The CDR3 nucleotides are TGTGCCAGCAGCTTCCCGGGACAGCAAGAGACCCAGTACTTC. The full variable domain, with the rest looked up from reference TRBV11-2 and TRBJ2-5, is EAGVAQSPRYKIIEKRQSVAFWCNPISGHATLYWYQQILGQGPKLLIQFQNNGVVDDSQLPKDRFSAERLKGVDSTLKIQPAKLEDSAVYLCASSFPGQQETQYFGPGTRLLVL.

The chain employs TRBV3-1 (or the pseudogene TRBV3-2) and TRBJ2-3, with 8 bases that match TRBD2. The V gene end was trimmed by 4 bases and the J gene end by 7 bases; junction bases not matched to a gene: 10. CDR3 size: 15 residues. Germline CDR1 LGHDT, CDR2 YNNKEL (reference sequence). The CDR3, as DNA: TGTGCCAGCAGCCCCGGACTAGCCTTTTCAAATACGCAGTATTTT. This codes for CASSPGLAFSNTQYF.

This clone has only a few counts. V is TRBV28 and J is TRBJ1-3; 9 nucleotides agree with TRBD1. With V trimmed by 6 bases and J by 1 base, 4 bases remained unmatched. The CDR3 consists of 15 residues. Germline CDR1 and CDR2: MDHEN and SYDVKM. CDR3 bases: TGTGCCAGCAGGTTGACAGGGGGGTCTGGAAACACCATATATTTT. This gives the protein CASRLTGGSGNTIYF. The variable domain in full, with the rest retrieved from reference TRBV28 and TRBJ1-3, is DVKVTQSSRYLVKRTGEKVFLECVQDMDHENMFWYRQDPGLGLRLIYFSYDVKMKEKGDIPEGYSVSREKKERFSLILESASTNQTSMYLCASRLTGGSGNTIYFGEGSWLTVV.

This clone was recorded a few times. The CDR3 spells CSAGDSPRWLFF. CDR3 DNA: TGCAGCGCGGGGGACAGCCCGAGATGGCTGTTTTTT. The rearrangement joins TRBV29-1 to TRBJ2-2; weak D call: TRBD1 (7 bases). Trimming pared 7 bases from V and 13 bases from J, leaving 19 bases between. The CDR3 loop spans 12 amino acids. Looked up from germline, CDR1 is SQVTM and CDR2 is ANQGSEA.

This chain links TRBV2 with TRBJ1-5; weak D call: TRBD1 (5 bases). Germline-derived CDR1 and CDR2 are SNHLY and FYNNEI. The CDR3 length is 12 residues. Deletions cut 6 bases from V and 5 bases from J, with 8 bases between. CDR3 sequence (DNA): TGTGCCAGCAGAAGAGGGGATCAGCCCCAGCATTTT. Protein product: CASRRGDQPQHF.

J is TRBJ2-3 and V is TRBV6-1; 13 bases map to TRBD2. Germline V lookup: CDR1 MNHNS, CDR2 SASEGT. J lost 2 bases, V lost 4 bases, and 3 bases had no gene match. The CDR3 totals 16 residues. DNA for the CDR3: TGTGCCAGCAGTGGCGGACTAGCGGGAGACACAGATACGCAGTATTTT. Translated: CASSGGLAGDTDTQYF.

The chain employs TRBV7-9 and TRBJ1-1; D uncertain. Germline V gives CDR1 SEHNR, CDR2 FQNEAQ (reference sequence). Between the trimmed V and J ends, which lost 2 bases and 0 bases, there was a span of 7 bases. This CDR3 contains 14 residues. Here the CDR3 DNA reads TGTGCCAGCAGCTTATTCCCCTTGAACACTGAAGCTTTCTTT. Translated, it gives CASSLFPLNTEAFF.

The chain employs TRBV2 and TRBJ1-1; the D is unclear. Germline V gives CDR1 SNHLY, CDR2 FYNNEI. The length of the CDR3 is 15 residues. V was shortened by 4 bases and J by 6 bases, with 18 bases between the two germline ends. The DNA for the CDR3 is TGTGCCAGCAGTGCAAATTGGACCCCGGGGTCTGAAGCTTTCTTT. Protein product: CASSANWTPGSEAFF.

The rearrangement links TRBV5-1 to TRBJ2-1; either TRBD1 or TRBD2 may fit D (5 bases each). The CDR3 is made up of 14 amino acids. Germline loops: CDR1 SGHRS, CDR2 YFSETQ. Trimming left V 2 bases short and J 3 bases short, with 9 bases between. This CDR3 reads CASSFWDGYNEQFF. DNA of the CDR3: TGCGCCAGCAGCTTTTGGGACGGCTACAATGAGCAGTTCTTC.

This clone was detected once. CDR3 nucleotide sequence: TGCAGCGTTGAGGGCCGGAACACTGAAGCTTTCTTT. Its translation: CSVEGRNTEAFF. The V gene is TRBV29-1, the J gene TRBJ1-1, with unresolved D. Deletions cut 3 bases from V and 1 base from J, with 6 bases between. The CDR3 consists of 12 residues. Germline CDR1 is SQVTM and CDR2 is ANQGSEA. The entire variable domain, with the rest obtained from reference TRBV29-1 and TRBJ1-1, is as follows: SAVISQKPSRDICQRGTSLTIQCQVDSQVTMMFWYRQQPGQSLTLIATANQGSEATYESGFVIDKFPISRPNLTFSTLTVSNMSPEDSSIYLCSVEGRNTEAFFGQGTRLTVV.

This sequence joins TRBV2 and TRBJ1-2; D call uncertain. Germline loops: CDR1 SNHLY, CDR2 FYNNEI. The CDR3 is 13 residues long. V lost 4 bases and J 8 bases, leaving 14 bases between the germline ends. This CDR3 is CASSGEGLRGYTF. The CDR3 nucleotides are TGTGCCAGCAGTGGGGAGGGTTTGAGAGGCTACACCTTC.

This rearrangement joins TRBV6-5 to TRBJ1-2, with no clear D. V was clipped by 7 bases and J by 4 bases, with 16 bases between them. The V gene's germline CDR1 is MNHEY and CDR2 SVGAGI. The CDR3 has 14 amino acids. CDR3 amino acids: CASTPIGGLYGYTF. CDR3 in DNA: TGTGCCAGCACTCCCATAGGAGGGCTCTATGGCTACACCTTC.

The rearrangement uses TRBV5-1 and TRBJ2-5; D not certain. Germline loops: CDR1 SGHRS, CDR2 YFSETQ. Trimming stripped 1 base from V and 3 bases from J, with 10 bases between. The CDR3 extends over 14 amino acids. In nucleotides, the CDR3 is TGCGCCAGCAGCTTGTTCGCGGTTGAAGAGACCCAGTACTTC. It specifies CASSLFAVEETQYF.

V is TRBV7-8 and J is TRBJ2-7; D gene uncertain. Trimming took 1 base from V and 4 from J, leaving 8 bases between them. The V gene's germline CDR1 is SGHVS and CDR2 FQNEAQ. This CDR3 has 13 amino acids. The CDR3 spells CASSLGPQYEQYV. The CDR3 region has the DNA TGTGCCAGCAGCTTAGGACCCCAATACGAGCAGTACGTC.

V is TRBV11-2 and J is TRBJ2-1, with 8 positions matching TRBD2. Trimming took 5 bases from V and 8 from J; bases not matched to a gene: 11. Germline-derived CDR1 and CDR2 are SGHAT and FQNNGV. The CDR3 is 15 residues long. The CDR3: CASSPPGLVPDEQFF. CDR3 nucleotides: TGTGCCAGCAGCCCGCCGGGACTAGTCCCCGATGAGCAGTTCTTC.

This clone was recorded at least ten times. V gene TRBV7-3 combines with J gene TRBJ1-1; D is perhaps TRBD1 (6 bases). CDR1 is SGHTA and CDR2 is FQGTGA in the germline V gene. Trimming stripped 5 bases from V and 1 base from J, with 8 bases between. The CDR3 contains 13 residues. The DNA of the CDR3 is TGTGCCAGCAGCGTACAGGGGAACACTGAAGCTTTCTTT. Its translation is CASSVQGNTEAFF.

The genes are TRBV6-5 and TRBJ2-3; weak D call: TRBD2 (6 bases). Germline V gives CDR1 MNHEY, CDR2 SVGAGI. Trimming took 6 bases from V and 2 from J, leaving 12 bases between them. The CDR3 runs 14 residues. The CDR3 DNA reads TGTGCCAGCAGGCCGGGACTGGACACAGATACGCAGTATTTT. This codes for CASRPGLDTDTQYF.

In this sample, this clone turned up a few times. CDR3 sequence (DNA): TGTGCCAGCAGTCCTTCAGGGGCCTACGAGCAGTACGTC. Translation: CASSPSGAYEQYV. This chain uses TRBV5-4 with TRBJ2-7, with D perhaps TRBD1 (6 bases). The CDR3 is 13 residues long. Germline assignment: CDR1 SGHNT and CDR2 YYREEE (reference sequence). Trimming shortened V by 5 bases and J by 2 bases, and 11 bases separated the two germline ends.

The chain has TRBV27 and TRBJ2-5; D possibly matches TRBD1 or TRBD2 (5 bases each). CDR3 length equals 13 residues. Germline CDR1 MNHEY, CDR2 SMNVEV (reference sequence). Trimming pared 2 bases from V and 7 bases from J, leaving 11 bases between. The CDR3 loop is CASSLGDGGTQYF. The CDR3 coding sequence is TGTGCCAGCAGTTTAGGGGACGGAGGGACCCAGTACTTC.

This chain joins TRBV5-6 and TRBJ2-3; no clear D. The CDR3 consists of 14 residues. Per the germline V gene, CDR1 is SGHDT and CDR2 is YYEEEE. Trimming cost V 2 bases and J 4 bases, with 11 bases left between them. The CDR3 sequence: CASSFTLFADTQYF. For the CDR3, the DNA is TGTGCCAGCAGCTTCACCCTGTTCGCAGATACGCAGTATTTT. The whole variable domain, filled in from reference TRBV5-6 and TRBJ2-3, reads DAGVTQSPTHLIKTRGQQVTLRCSPKSGHDTVSWYQQALGQGPQFIFQYYEEEERQRGNFPDRFSGHQFPNYSSELNVNALLLGDSALYLCASSFTLFADTQYFGPGTRLTVL.

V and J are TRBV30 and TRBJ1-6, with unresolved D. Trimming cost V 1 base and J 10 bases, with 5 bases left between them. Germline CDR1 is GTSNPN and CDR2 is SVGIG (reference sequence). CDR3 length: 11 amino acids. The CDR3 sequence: CAWSAGSPLHF. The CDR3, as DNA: TGTGCCTGGAGTGCGGGGTCACCCCTCCACTTT.

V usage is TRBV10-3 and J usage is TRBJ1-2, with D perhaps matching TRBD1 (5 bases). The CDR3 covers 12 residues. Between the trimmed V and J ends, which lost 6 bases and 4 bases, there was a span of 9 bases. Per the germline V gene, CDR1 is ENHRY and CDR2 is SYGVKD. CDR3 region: CAIRRGTYGYTF. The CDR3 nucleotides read TGTGCCATCAGGAGGGGTACCTATGGCTACACCTTC.